The subject of this entry is one T cell receptor (beta chain). The antigen is unknown. Use of 60 Vbeta and 13 Jbeta primers characterized the PCR. Assay used: immunoSEQ multiplex PCR; TCRdb lists only in-frame clones, some missing. The sample has about 140,000 clones; approximately 80% are singletons. The sample is drawn from a study of cytomegalovirus exposure and HLA in healthy donors. It was healthy bone marrow donors who served as donors. The study, taken as a whole, reports: Many donors carried some public TCRs, although rarity characterized most TCR sequences. It was likely that a cluster of highly shared sequence variants was a sequencing artifact.

Between the trimmed V and J ends, which lost 5 bases and 4 bases, there was a span of 17 bases. The CDR3 is 14 residues long. The germline CDR1 and CDR2 sequences are GTSNPN and SVGIG (reference sequence). The sample comprised PBMCs. The V and J genes are TRBV30 and TRBJ1-2; tentative D call: TRBD1 (5 bases). This receptor was identified in a woman in her forties or fifties in good health and CMV-seropositive. The CDR3 loop is CAWGFGGIPYGYTF. In DNA, the CDR3 is TGTGCCTGGGGATTCGGGGGTATTCCCTATGGCTACACCTTC.